Listed below are T cell receptor beta chains from one sample, sequenced in a study of regulatory T cells in long-lasting Graves disease. MiXCR, applied by TCRdb to the multiplex PCR reads, yields one record per CDR3 protein. This repertoire shows about 660,000 distinct CDR3 sequences, 25% to 30% found once; its top ten account for 40% to 55%. The specimen was peripheral blood mononuclear cells (PBMCs), collected when the disease was refractory, from a patient treated with antithyroid drugs. Receptors originate from a female donor with Graves disease. CDR3s include the opening cysteine and the closing phenylalanine or tryptophan. Each record gives: V gene, J gene, clone size, CDR3 length, D gene, CDR3 DNA, CDR3 protein. The D gene is left open where the match is weak. Part of the rows lack a size; the others show once, few, many or a class for expanded clones.

V gene: TRBV19
J gene: TRBJ2-7
clone size: .
CDR3 length: 14
D gene: .
CDR3 DNA: TGTGCCAGTAGTATCGGGACTCCTTCCTACGAGCAGTACTTC
CDR3 protein: CASSIGTPSYEQYF

V gene: TRBV27
J gene: TRBJ1-2
clone size: few
CDR3 length: 16
D gene: TRBD1
CDR3 DNA: TGTGCCAGCAGCACTATCAAACCGGACAGGGATTATGGCTACACCTTC
CDR3 protein: CASSTIKPDRDYGYTF

V gene: TRBV4-1
J gene: TRBJ1-1
clone size: .
CDR3 length: 17
D gene: TRBD1
CDR3 DNA: TGCGCCAGCAGCCAAGCCGGGACAGGGGCTTTGAACACTGAAGCTTTCTTT
CDR3 protein: CASSQAGTGALNTEAFF

V gene: TRBV6-5
J gene: TRBJ2-7
clone size: many
CDR3 length: 15
D gene: TRBD2
CDR3 DNA: TGTGCCAGCAGTTCATACCGGGACTATCCCTACGAGCAGTACTTC
CDR3 protein: CASSSYRDYPYEQYF

V gene: TRBV7-6
J gene: TRBJ2-7
clone size: .
CDR3 length: 16
D gene: .
CDR3 DNA: TGTGCCAGCAGCGCGAGGGCTGGGGGGCGATCCTACGAGCAGTACTTC
CDR3 protein: CASSARAGGRSYEQYF

V gene: TRBV30
J gene: TRBJ1-2
clone size: .
CDR3 length: 14
D gene: TRBD1
CDR3 DNA: TGTGCCTGGAGTGGACAGGGGACCGCTGGCGGCTACACCTTC
CDR3 protein: CAWSGQGTAGGYTF

V gene: TRBV20-1
J gene: TRBJ1-5
clone size: few
CDR3 length: 14
D gene: .
CDR3 DNA: TGCAGTGCTGGGATCTCGGCGGTTGGTCAGCCCCAGCATTTT
CDR3 protein: CSAGISAVGQPQHF

V gene: TRBV25-1
J gene: TRBJ1-1
clone size: many
CDR3 length: 16
D gene: .
CDR3 DNA: TGTGCCAGCAGTGAATATGTCGGGGGAGGTATGACTGAAGCTTTCTTT
CDR3 protein: CASSEYVGGGMTEAFF

V gene: TRBV5-6
J gene: TRBJ1-1
clone size: few
CDR3 length: 11
D gene: .
CDR3 DNA: TGTGCCAGCGGGCCACTGCCTGAAGCTTTCTTT
CDR3 protein: CASGPLPEAFF

V gene: TRBV2
J gene: TRBJ2-7
clone size: .
CDR3 length: 13
D gene: .
CDR3 DNA: TGTGCCAGCAGCCACCGGGACACACCCGAGCAGTACTTC
CDR3 protein: CASSHRDTPEQYF

V gene: TRBV28
J gene: TRBJ1-2
clone size: few
CDR3 length: 16
D gene: TRBD1
CDR3 DNA: TGTGCCATACCTACCGGGACAGATAATACAAACTATGGCTACACCTTC
CDR3 protein: CAIPTGTDNTNYGYTF

V gene: TRBV18
J gene: TRBJ1-1
clone size: .
CDR3 length: 13
D gene: .
CDR3 DNA: TGTGCCAGCTCACCTCCGGACGACACTGAAGCTTTCTTT
CDR3 protein: CASSPPDDTEAFF

V gene: TRBV3-1
J gene: TRBJ2-6
clone size: few
CDR3 length: 15
D gene: .
CDR3 DNA: TGTGCCAGCAGCCGATCAGGGCACGGGGCCAACGTCCTGACTTTC
CDR3 protein: CASSRSGHGANVLTF